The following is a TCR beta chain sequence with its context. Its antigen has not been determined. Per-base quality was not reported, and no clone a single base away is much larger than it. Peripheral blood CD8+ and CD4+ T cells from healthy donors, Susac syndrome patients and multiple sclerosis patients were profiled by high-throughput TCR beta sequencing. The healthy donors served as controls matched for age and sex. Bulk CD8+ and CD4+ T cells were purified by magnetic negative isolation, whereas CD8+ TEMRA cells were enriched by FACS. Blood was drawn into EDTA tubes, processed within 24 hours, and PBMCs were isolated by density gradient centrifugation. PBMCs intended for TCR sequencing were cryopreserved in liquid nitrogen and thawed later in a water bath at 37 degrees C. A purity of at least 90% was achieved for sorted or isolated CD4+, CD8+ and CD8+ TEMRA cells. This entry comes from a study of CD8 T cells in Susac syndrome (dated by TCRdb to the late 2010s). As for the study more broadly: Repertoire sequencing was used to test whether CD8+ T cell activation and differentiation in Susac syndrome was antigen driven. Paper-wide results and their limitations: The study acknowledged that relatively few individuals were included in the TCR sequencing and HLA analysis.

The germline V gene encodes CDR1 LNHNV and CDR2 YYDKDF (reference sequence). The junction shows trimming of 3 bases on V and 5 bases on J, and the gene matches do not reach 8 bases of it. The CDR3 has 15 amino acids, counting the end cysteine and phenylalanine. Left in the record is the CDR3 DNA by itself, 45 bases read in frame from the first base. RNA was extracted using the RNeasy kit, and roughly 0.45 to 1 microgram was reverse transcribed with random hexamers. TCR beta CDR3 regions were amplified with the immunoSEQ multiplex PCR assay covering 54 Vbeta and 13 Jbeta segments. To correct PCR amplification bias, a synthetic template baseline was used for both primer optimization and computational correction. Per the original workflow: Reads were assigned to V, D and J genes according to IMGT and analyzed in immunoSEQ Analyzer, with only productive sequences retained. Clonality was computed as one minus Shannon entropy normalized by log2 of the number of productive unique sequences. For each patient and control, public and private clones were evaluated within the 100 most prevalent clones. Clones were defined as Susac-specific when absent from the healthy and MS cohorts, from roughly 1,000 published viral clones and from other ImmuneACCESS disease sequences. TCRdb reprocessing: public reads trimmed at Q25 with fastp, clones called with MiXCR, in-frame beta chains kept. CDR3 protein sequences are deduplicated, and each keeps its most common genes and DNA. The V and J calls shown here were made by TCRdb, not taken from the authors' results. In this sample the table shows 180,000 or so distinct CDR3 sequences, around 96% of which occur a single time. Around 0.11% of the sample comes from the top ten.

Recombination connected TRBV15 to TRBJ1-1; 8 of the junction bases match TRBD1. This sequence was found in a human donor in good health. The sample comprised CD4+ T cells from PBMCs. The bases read TGTGCCACCAGCAGGGACAGGGTGTGGAGAACTGAAGCTTTCTTT. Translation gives CATSRDRVWRTEAFF.